This T cell receptor (beta chain) was sequenced for a study of patients and donors after allogeneic stem cell transplantation. A single record per CDR3 protein comes from TCRdb applying MiXCR to the RT-PCR reads. The data show about 410,000 distinct CDR3 sequences, with 16% seen just once and roughly 7.2% held by the top ten. V dropped 2 bases and J dropped 5 bases, with 6 bases sitting between them. This CDR3 has 12 amino acids. CDR1 and CDR2 (germline): DFQATT, SNEGSKA (reference sequence). This receptor was obtained from a human donor who was either an allogeneic HSCT recipient or a stem cell or donor lymphocyte infusion donor (not recorded which). It is not recorded whose cells these are; they may come from a transplant donor. The chain employs TRBV20-1 and TRBJ2-2; the D gene is possibly TRBD1 (6 bases). Sequencing was carried out using blood, either unsorted or a sorted T cell fraction (not recorded which). The CDR3 sequence: CSARQGTGELFF. In nucleotides, the CDR3 is TGCAGTGCTAGACAGGGGACCGGGGAGCTGTTTTTT.